This entry is about one T cell receptor beta chain. Its antigen is currently unknown. The sample is drawn from a study of cytomegalovirus exposure and HLA in healthy donors. Study-wide points: Despite most TCR sequences being rare, some public TCRs occurred in many donors. Among TCR beta chains, those listed as cytomegalovirus-associated numbered about 160.

V shed 3 bases, J shed 0 bases, and the junction held 8 bases outside the gene matches. This CDR3 has 17 amino acids. CDR1 MDHEN and CDR2 SYDVKM come from the germline V gene. Use of 60 Vbeta and 13 Jbeta primers characterized the PCR. The assay was immunoSEQ multiplex PCR, and TCRdb's table has in-frame clones only and misses some. The sample lists 110,000 to 150,000 clones; about 74% were seen once. The TCR originated in a young man in good health and CMV-seropositive. Sequenced material: PBMCs. The gene calls are TRBV28 and TRBJ1-5; TRBD1 matches 7 bases. CDR3 in DNA: TGTGCCAGCAGTTTCCTCGGACAGGTCGATAGCAATCAGCCCCAGCATTTT. This translates into CASSFLGQVDSNQPQHF.